The sequence of this T cell receptor beta chain was determined in a study of cytomegalovirus exposure and HLA in healthy donors. The overall study: Earlier results showed roughly 120 million unique TCR beta sequences derived from approximately 170 million T cells. General study findings and limits: Researchers catalogued approximately 170 TCR beta chains as cytomegalovirus-associated.

The V gene lost 4 bases and the J gene lost 5 bases, with 8 bases spanning the gap. The CDR3 contains 12 residues. CDR1 and CDR2 from the germline V gene are MGHRA and YSYEKL. The PCR made use of 60 Vbeta and 13 Jbeta primers. Libraries were prepared by immunoSEQ multiplex PCR; TCRdb keeps only in-frame clonotypes and omits some of them. The table includes fewer than 250,000 clones, roughly four fifths detected once. Healthy bone marrow donors made up the donors. Comment on this clone: The antigen is unknown.

The sequencing input was PBMCs. This receptor was obtained from a man younger than 30 in good health and CMV-seronegative. This sequence joins TRBV4-1 and TRBJ1-2; D not certain. The CDR3 DNA reads TGCGCCAGCAGCCCACCCGGTTATGGCTACACCTTC. This gives the protein CASSPPGYGYTF.